This T cell receptor beta chain was identified during a study of CD8 T cells in ankylosing spondylitis. TCRdb ran MiXCR on the 5' RACE reads and lists one entry per CDR3 protein. The sample has some 120,000 distinct CDR3 sequences, about 13% seen once. This CDR3 has 12 amino acids. Germline CDR1 MRHNA, CDR2 SNTAGT. Trimming left V 6 bases short and J 3 bases short, with 9 bases between. Source material: blood, either unsorted or a sorted T cell fraction (not recorded which). The receptor comes from a female donor with ankylosing spondylitis or in good health (not recorded which). The rearrangement links TRBV6-4 to TRBJ2-7; D not resolved. The CDR3, as DNA: TGTGCCAGCAGACCGACGGACTACGAGCAGTACTTC. Translated, it gives CASRPTDYEQYF.